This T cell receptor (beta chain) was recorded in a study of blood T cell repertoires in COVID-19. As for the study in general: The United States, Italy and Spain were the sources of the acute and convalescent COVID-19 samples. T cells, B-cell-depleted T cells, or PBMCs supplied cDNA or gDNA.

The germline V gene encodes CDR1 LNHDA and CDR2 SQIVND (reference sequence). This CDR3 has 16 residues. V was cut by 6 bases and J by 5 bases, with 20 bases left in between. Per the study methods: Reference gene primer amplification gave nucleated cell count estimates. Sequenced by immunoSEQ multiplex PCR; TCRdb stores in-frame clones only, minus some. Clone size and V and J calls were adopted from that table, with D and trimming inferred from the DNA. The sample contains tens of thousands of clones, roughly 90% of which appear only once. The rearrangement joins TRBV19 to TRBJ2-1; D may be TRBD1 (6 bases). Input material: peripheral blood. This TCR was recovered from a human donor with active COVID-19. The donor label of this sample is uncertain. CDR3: CASRTGSVVGDNEQFF. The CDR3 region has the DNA TGTGCCAGTAGGACAGGTTCCGTAGTTGGCGACAATGAGCAGTTCTTC.